One and the same sample provided the 15 T cell receptor beta chains below, sequenced in a study of neurological immune-mediated disorders. TCRdb re-derived calls from the 5' RACE reads in MiXCR, one entry per CDR3 protein. The repertoire holds 15,000 to 20,000 distinct CDR3 sequences, with less than 25% as singletons. The sample was PBMCs. Source of these receptors: a man in his fifties in good health.

This clonotype occurred many times. This chain uses TRBV7-3 with TRBJ2-3; 8 positions match TRBD2. The V gene's germline CDR1 is SGHTA and CDR2 FQGTGA. The V gene end was trimmed by 5 bases and the J gene end by 0 bases; junction bases not matched to a gene: 4. The CDR3 is 15 amino acids. The CDR3 loop is CASSPLAGSTDTQYF. The DNA of the CDR3 is TGTGCCAGCAGCCCCTTAGCGGGGAGCACAGATACGCAGTATTTT.

By sample fraction, this clonotype is medium-sized. This chain's CDR3 is CATSDPSPDSVNQPQHF. DNA for the CDR3: TGTGCCACCAGTGACCCCAGCCCGGACAGCGTTAATCAGCCCCAGCATTTT. The rearrangement uses TRBV24-1 and TRBJ1-5, with D perhaps matching TRBD1 (6 bases). Trimming took 4 bases from V and 4 from J, leaving 19 bases between them. Per germline, CDR1 KGHDR and CDR2 SFDVKD. The CDR3 loop spans 17 amino acids.

At least ten counts were recorded for this clonotype. The chain has TRBV7-9 and TRBJ2-2; no definite D call. The ends were cut back, 1 base at V and 6 bases at J, with 9 bases in the middle. This CDR3 comprises 14 residues. In germline, CDR1 is SEHNR, CDR2 FQNEAQ (reference sequence). In DNA form, the CDR3 reads TGTGCCAGCAGCTTAGGAGTCTTCGCCGGGGAGCTGTTTTTT. Protein sequence: CASSLGVFAGELFF.

By its share, this clonotype is medium-sized. The V call is TRBV10-2, the J call TRBJ2-1; a possible D gene is TRBD1 (6 bases). V was trimmed by 3 bases and J by 8 bases, leaving 14 bases between them. The CDR3 consists of 14 residues. Looked up from germline, CDR1 is WSHSY and CDR2 is SAAADI. The DNA of the CDR3 is TGCGCCAGCAGTGATCTTAGACAGGTGGATGAGCAGTTCTTC. Translated, it gives CASSDLRQVDEQFF.

This clonotype has ten or more counts. CDR3 sequence: CASSRQGAGYGYTF. CDR3 nucleotide sequence: TGTGCCAGCAGCCGACAGGGGGCCGGCTATGGCTACACCTTC. The chain joins TRBV5-6 to TRBJ1-2, with 10 bases fitting TRBD1. CDR1 and CDR2 (germline): SGHDT, YYEEEE. This CDR3 comprises 14 residues. The V and J ends lost 4 bases and 4 bases, in that order; junction bases with no gene match: 4.

This clonotype was detected many times. The chain combines TRBV10-3 with TRBJ2-7; no definite D call. Germline V CDR1 and CDR2: ENHRY, SYGVKD. The CDR3 loop spans 14 amino acids. Trimming stripped 0 bases from V and 5 bases from J, with 11 bases between. Here the CDR3 DNA reads TGTGCCATCAGTGAGTCGACGACAACTAACGAGCAGTACTTC. Translated, it gives CAISESTTTNEQYF.

V usage is TRBV20-1 and J usage is TRBJ1-5; D is undetermined. Germline values: CDR1 DFQATT, CDR2 SNEGSKA (reference sequence). V was shortened by 1 base and J by 0 bases, with 7 bases between the two germline ends. CDR3 length: 14 residues. CDR3 residues: CSARGYSSNQPQHF. As DNA, the CDR3 is TGCAGTGCTAGAGGTTACAGTAGCAATCAGCCCCAGCATTTT.

This clonotype was found once. The rearrangement links TRBV5-5 to TRBJ2-7; TRBD1 aligns across 9 bases. V trimming: 2 bases; J trimming: 4 bases; junction bases outside the gene matches: 4. There are 14 residues in the CDR3. Germline CDR1 reads SGHKS; CDR2 reads YYEKEE (reference sequence). CDR3 coding DNA: TGTGCCAGCAGCTTACAGGGGGCGGGGTACGAGCAGTACTTC. Its protein is CASSLQGAGYEQYF.

Within the sample, this clonotype is medium-sized. The CDR3 DNA follows: TGTGCCAGCAGTTGGGGGTACACTGAAGCTTTCTTT. Amino acids: CASSWGYTEAFF. The V gene is TRBV12-3 or TRBV12-4, the J gene TRBJ1-1; D might be TRBD1 (5 bases). The CDR3 loop spans 12 amino acids. The V end lost 4 bases, the J end lost 3 bases, and 6 bases lay between the germline ends.

This clonotype counts as medium-sized (0.01 to 0.1%). The chain joins TRBV20-1 to TRBJ2-1; the match to TRBD2 covers 8 bases. There are 13 residues in the CDR3. Germline values: CDR1 DFQATT, CDR2 SNEGSKA (reference sequence). J gave up 9 bases and V 3 bases, and 7 bases lay outside the gene matches. CDR3 amino acids: CSASGRAWGEQFF. In nucleotides, the CDR3 is TGCAGTGCTAGCGGGAGGGCCTGGGGTGAGCAGTTCTTC.

J is TRBJ1-3 and V is TRBV5-1; TRBD1 aligns across 7 bases. The CDR3 extends over 15 amino acids. The V segment lost 3 bases and the J segment 3 bases; nucleotides outside the gene matches: 6. Germline V gives CDR1 SGHRS, CDR2 YFSETQ. The CDR3 bases are TGCGCCAGCAGCTCGTCGACAGGGCTTGGAAACACCATATATTTT. Encoded protein: CASSSSTGLGNTIYF.

This clonotype was recorded many times. The V and J genes are TRBV20-1 and TRBJ2-2; 7 bases are shared with TRBD2. The CDR3 is 13 amino acids. The V gene end was trimmed by 6 bases and the J gene end by 6 bases; junction bases not matched to a gene: 7. In germline, CDR1 is DFQATT, CDR2 SNEGSKA (reference sequence). The CDR3 loop is CSADGLGAGELFF. The CDR3 DNA follows: TGCAGTGCCGATGGACTAGGGGCCGGGGAGCTGTTTTTT.

This clonotype was counted many times. This sequence joins TRBV4-2 and TRBJ2-3, with TRBD2 matching over 14 bases. V lost 4 bases and J lost 5; bases outside the gene matches: 5. The CDR3 sequence is 16 residues long. The germline CDR1 and CDR2 sequences are LGHNA and YNFKEQ. The CDR3 bases are TGTGCCAGCAGCCTGGGGACTAGCGGGAGTGAAGATACGCAGTATTTT. Translating gives CASSLGTSGSEDTQYF.

This clonotype was picked up many times. This chain connects TRBV5-1 to TRBJ2-7, with a possible D match to TRBD2 (6 bases). Trimming left V 0 bases short and J 4 bases short, with 14 bases between. This CDR3 is 15 amino acids long. The germline V gene has CDR1 SGHRS and CDR2 YFSETQ. The CDR3: CASSLVGGEAYEQYF. The DNA of the CDR3 is TGCGCCAGCAGCTTGGTAGGAGGGGAAGCTTACGAGCAGTACTTC. Variable domain in full (rest from reference TRBV5-1 and TRBJ2-7): KAGVTQTPRYLIKTRGQQVTLSCSPISGHRSVSWYQQTPGQGLQFLFEYFSETQRNKGNFPGRFSGRQFSNSRSEMNVSTLELGDSALYLCASSLVGGEAYEQYFGPGTRLTVT.

This clonotype showed up many times. The rearrangement links TRBV20-1 to TRBJ2-7; TRBD2 is a possible D gene (6 bases). In germline, CDR1 is DFQATT, CDR2 SNEGSKA (reference sequence). Between the trimmed V and J ends, which lost 4 bases and 3 bases, there was a span of 7 bases. There are 11 residues in the CDR3. CDR3 residues: CSAMGGYEQYF. The CDR3 DNA sequence: TGCAGTGCTATGGGGGGCTACGAGCAGTACTTC.